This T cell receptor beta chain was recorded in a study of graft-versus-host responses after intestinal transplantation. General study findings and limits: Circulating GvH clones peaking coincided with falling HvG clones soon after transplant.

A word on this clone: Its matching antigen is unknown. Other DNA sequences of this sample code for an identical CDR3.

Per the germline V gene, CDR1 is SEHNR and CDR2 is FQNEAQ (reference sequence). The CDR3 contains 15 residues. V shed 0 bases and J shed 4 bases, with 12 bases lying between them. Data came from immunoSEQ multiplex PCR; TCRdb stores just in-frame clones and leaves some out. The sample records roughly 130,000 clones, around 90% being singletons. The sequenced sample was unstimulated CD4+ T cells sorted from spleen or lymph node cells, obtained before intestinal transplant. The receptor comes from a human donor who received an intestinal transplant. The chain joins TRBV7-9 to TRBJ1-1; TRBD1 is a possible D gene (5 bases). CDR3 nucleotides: TGTGCCAGCAGCTTAGCGGGGGGACCGGGCACTGAAGCTTTCTTT. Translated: CASSLAGGPGTEAFF. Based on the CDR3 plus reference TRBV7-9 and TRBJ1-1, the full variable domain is DTGVSQNPRHKITKRGQNVTFRCDPISEHNRLYWYRQTLGQGPEFLTYFQNEAQLEKSRLLSDRFSAERPKGSFSTLEIQRTEQGDSAMYLCASSLAGGPGTEAFFGQGTRLTVV.